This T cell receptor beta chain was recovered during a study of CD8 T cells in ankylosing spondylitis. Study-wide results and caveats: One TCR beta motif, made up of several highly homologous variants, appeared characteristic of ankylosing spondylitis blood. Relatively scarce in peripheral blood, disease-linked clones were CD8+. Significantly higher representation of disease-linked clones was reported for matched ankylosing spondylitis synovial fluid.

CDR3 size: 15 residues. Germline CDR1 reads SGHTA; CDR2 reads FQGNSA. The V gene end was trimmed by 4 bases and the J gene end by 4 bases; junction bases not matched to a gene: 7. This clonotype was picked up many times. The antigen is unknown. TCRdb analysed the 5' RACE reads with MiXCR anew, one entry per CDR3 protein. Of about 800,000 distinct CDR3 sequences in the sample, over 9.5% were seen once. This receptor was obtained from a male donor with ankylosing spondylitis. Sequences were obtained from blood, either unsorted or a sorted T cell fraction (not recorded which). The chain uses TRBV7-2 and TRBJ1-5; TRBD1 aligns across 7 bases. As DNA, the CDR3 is TGTGCCAGCAGCTATCGACAGGGCTGGAATCAGCCCCAGCATTTT. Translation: CASSYRQGWNQPQHF.